These 19 T cell receptor beta chains were all obtained from the same sample, sequenced in a study of cytomegalovirus exposure and HLA in healthy donors. The study ran its PCR with 60 Vbeta and 13 Jbeta primers. Sequencing was performed with immunoSEQ multiplex PCR; in TCRdb, only in-frame clones are kept and a portion is missing. The table lists nearly 200,000 clones, about 89% of them singletons. The material sequenced was PBMCs. Receptors were obtained from a man aged 25 to 40 in good health and CMV-seronegative.

Comments on this clone: One end of the junction fails to match germline, which may point to a read error. The V gene is TRBV7-7, the J gene TRBJ2-1, with 8 bases fitting TRBD2. CDR3 length equals 14 residues. CDR1 is SSHAT, CDR2 FNYEAQ, per germline (reference sequence). CDR3 region: CASSLGLANNEQFF. The CDR3 DNA reads as TGTGCTAGCAGCCTAGGACTAGCCAACAATGAGCAGTTCTTC.

The chain has TRBV6-5 and TRBJ1-2, with D unresolved. This CDR3 has 13 residues. Germline CDR1 and CDR2: MNHEY and SVGAGI. V lost 7 bases and J lost 3, with 12 bases in between. The CDR3 sequence is CASKEGRYYGYTF. CDR3 bases: TGTGCCAGCAAAGAGGGCAGGTACTATGGCTACACCTTC.

The rearrangement uses TRBV15 and TRBJ1-1; D perhaps matches TRBD1 (5 bases). The length of the CDR3 is 13 residues. From germline, CDR1 is LNHNV and CDR2 YYDKDF (reference sequence). Trimming left V 3 bases short and J 7 bases short, with 12 bases between. The CDR3 nucleotides read TGTGCCACCAGCAGGTCGGGGGGGGATGAAGCTTTCTTT. Amino acid sequence: CATSRSGGDEAFF.

On this clone itself: The junction departs from germline at one end; a sequencing error may be responsible. The chain uses TRBV5-1 and TRBJ1-2; TRBD1 matches at 12 bases. In germline, CDR1 is SGHRS, CDR2 YFSETQ. The CDR3 runs 16 residues. DNA for the CDR3: TGCGCCAGCCGCTTGGGACAGGGGGCTCTTAACTATGGCTACACCTTC. Protein product: CASRLGQGALNYGYTF.

This chain joins TRBV27 and TRBJ1-2, with TRBD1 matching 7 bases. Germline assignment: CDR1 MNHEY and CDR2 SMNVEV (reference sequence). The CDR3 is made up of 16 amino acids. Losses at the gene ends were 2 bases for V and 4 bases for J; bases not matched to a gene: 10. This CDR3 reads CASSLTGALRIYGYTF. DNA for the CDR3: TGTGCCAGCAGTTTAACAGGGGCCTTGCGGATCTATGGCTACACCTTC.

Points on this clone: The junction differs from germline at one of its ends, possibly a read error. The V gene is TRBV7-8, the J gene TRBJ2-4, with 8 bases identical to TRBD1. Germline V gene sequence: CDR1 SGHVS, CDR2 FQNEAQ. The CDR3 covers 13 residues. CDR3 residues: CASSSGQGNSQYF. CDR3 sequence (DNA): TGTGCCAGCAGCAGCGGACAGGGAAACAGTCAGTACTTC. Based on the CDR3 plus reference TRBV7-8 and TRBJ2-4, the full variable domain is GAGVSQSPRYKVAKRGQDVALRCDPISGHVSLFWYQQALGQGPEFLTYFQNEAQLDKSGLPSDRFFAERPEGSVSTLKIQRTQQEDSAVYLCASSSGQGNSQYFGAGTRLSVL.

The table lists this clone with a few counts. This chain uses TRBV6-5 with TRBJ1-4, with 8 bases aligning to TRBD1. V shed 8 bases and J 7 bases; nucleotides not matched to a gene: 6. CDR3 length: 13 residues. CDR1 and CDR2 from the germline V gene are MNHEY and SVGAGI. The CDR3 protein is CASAGGAGEKLFF. CDR3 DNA: TGTGCCAGCGCAGGGGGCGCCGGTGAAAAACTGTTTTTT.

This chain joins TRBV29-1 and TRBJ2-7, with TRBD2 matching 7 bases. The CDR3 is 14 amino acids. V shed 5 bases, J shed 3 bases, and the junction held 10 bases outside the gene matches. Germline V gene sequence: CDR1 SQVTM, CDR2 ANQGSEA. The CDR3 DNA reads as TGCAGCGTTAACCGGGGGGAACGGGGCTACGAGCAGTACTTC. Its protein product is CSVNRGERGYEQYF.

The chain links TRBV10-1 to TRBJ2-7; perhaps TRBD1 as D (5 bases). Trimming removed 2 bases from V and 9 bases from J, with 8 bases in between. The germline V gene encodes CDR1 WNHNN and CDR2 SYGVQD (reference sequence). The CDR3 is 11 amino acids. In nucleotides, the CDR3 is TGCGCCAGCAGTGAGGGGGCTCTGCAGTACTTC. As protein: CASSEGALQYF.

For this clone: One end of the junction does not line up with germline, which may come from a read error. The chain's CDR3 is CASSWGGQGETQYF. In DNA, the CDR3 is TGTGCTAGCAGCTGGGGGGGGCAGGGAGAGACCCAGTACTTC. The rearrangement links TRBV7-7 to TRBJ2-5; tentative D call: TRBD2 (7 bases). Germline loops: CDR1 SSHAT, CDR2 FNYEAQ (reference sequence). This CDR3 contains 14 residues.

The CDR3 here is CASSERQHNEQFF. The CDR3, as DNA: TGCGCCAGCAGTGAGAGACAGCACAATGAGCAGTTCTTC. The J gene is TRBJ2-1, the V gene TRBV10-1, with D maybe TRBD1 (5 bases). Deletions cut 2 bases from V and 5 bases from J, with 7 bases between. Germline V CDR1 and CDR2: WNHNN, SYGVQD (reference sequence). The length of the CDR3 is 13 residues.

The chain combines TRBV5-1 with TRBJ2-5; D perhaps matches TRBD2 (5 bases). Looked up from germline, CDR1 is SGHRS and CDR2 is YFSETQ. V lost 5 bases to trimming and J lost 4 bases, with 12 bases between them. CDR3 length: 13 residues. CDR3 amino acids: CASSTWERETQYF. The CDR3 nucleotides read TGCGCCAGCAGTACTTGGGAGCGAGAGACCCAGTACTTC. Supplemented by reference TRBV5-1 and TRBJ2-5, the full variable domain reads KAGVTQTPRYLIKTRGQQVTLSCSPISGHRSVSWYQQTPGQGLQFLFEYFSETQRNKGNFPGRFSGRQFSNSRSEMNVSTLELGDSALYLCASSTWERETQYFGPGTRLLVL.

The genes are TRBV9 and TRBJ2-3; D possibly corresponds to TRBD1 (6 bases). The CDR3 is made up of 17 amino acids. CDR1 and CDR2 from the germline V gene are SGDLS and YYNGEE. V was clipped by 6 bases and J by 5 bases, with 25 bases between them. The CDR3 DNA reads TGTGCCAGCACCTTATGGGACGGGACACTACGTGGAGATACGCAGTATTTT. This codes for CASTLWDGTLRGDTQYF.

The chain couples TRBV6-1 to TRBJ2-1; TRBD2 agrees at 11 bases. The CDR3 sequence is 14 residues long. Germline lookup yields CDR1 MNHNS and CDR2 SASEGT. V shed 7 bases, J shed 3 bases, and the junction held 2 bases outside the gene matches. The CDR3 loop is CASTGLADYNEQFF. CDR3 bases: TGTGCCAGCACGGGACTAGCGGACTACAATGAGCAGTTCTTC.

The chain joins TRBV28 to TRBJ1-4; TRBD1 is a possible D gene (5 bases). CDR1 and CDR2 (germline): MDHEN, SYDVKM. This CDR3 spans 13 amino acids. The germline V and J ends were trimmed by 10 bases and 7 bases, with 16 bases remaining between them. Here the CDR3 DNA reads TGTGCCACCTGGTCCAGGGAGGGTGAAAAACTGTTTTTT. Amino acids: CATWSREGEKLFF.

The CDR3 DNA sequence: TGTGCCAGCTCACTAACAGGGGGCGCCGGTCAGCCCCAGCATTTT. As protein: CASSLTGGAGQPQHF. This chain uses TRBV18 with TRBJ1-5, with TRBD1 matching 9 bases. The V segment lost 4 bases and the J segment 6 bases; nucleotides outside the gene matches: 7. This CDR3 is built from 15 residues. Germline V gives CDR1 KGHSH, CDR2 LQKENI.

The gene calls are TRBV30 and TRBJ2-7, with TRBD2 matching over 7 bases. Losses at the gene ends were 4 bases for V and 0 bases for J; bases not matched to a gene: 3. This CDR3 has 13 amino acids. The germline CDR1 and CDR2 sequences are GTSNPN and SVGIG (reference sequence). The DNA of the CDR3 is TGTGCCTGGATCGGCGGGAGCTCCTACGAGCAGTACTTC. This translates into CAWIGGSSYEQYF.

Only a few counts were recorded for this clone. The V and J genes are TRBV11-3 and TRBJ2-5, with D possibly being TRBD2 (6 bases). Germline V CDR1 and CDR2: SGHNT, YENEEA. The length of the CDR3 is 15 residues. Trimming left V 5 bases short and J 5 bases short, with 18 bases between. The chain's CDR3 is CASSKSTGVGETQYF. The CDR3 nucleotides are TGTGCCAGCAGCAAGTCGACGGGGGTTGGGGAGACCCAGTACTTC.

The CDR3 sequence: CASSWDTRYGYTF. The DNA for the CDR3 is TGTGCCAGCAGCTGGGACACTCGCTATGGCTACACCTTC. This chain links TRBV5-6 with TRBJ1-2; perhaps TRBD1 as D (6 bases). Germline values: CDR1 SGHDT, CDR2 YYEEEE. The CDR3 is 13 residues long. The ends were cut back, 3 bases at V and 4 bases at J, with 10 bases in the middle.